This paragraph reports one T cell receptor beta chain. The CDR3 is made up of 16 amino acids. V lost 5 bases and J 0 bases, leaving 14 bases between the germline ends. Germline CDR1 and CDR2: KGHSH and LQKENI. The sample originates from a study of blood T cell repertoires in COVID-19. In the study overall: There were acute and convalescent COVID-19 samples, and they came from the United States, Italy and Spain.

The protocol was immunoSEQ multiplex PCR, while the TCRdb copy is restricted to in-frame clones and leaves out a portion. The sample lists tens of thousands of clones; less than 90% were seen once. This chain links TRBV18 with TRBJ1-3, with D possibly being TRBD1 (5 bases). Material for sequencing was peripheral blood. The sequence derives from a human donor in a cohort sampled during active COVID-19. The CDR3 region has the DNA TGTGCCAGCTCATTTTCTCCAGGGTTCTCTGGAAACACCATATATTTT. This gives the protein CASSFSPGFSGNTIYF.